The 19 T cell receptor beta chains reported below all come from one sample, sequenced in a study of OX40 agonist ivuxolimab in advanced cancers. TCRdb keeps only in-frame clones here, not all; method: immunoSEQ multiplex PCR. The sample yields more than 45,000 clones, 88% seen once. Sample: CD4+ or CD8+ T cells sorted from blood, taken in a trial of the OX40 agonist ivuxolimab. The receptors originated from an adult with an advanced solid tumor such as melanoma, head and neck, liver or kidney cancer.

The chain employs TRBV7-3 and TRBJ2-3, with D perhaps matching TRBD2 (6 bases). Germline loops: CDR1 SGHTA, CDR2 FQGTGA. Trimming pared 1 base from V and 7 bases from J, leaving 15 bases between. The CDR3 is made up of 15 amino acids. In nucleotides, the CDR3 is TGTGCCAGCAGCTTAAATAGCGGTGCCTTAAATACGCAGTATTTT. Protein sequence: CASSLNSGALNTQYF.

This rearrangement joins TRBV7-2 to TRBJ2-3; TRBD2 aligns across 11 bases. V gave up 5 bases and J gave up 4 bases; unmatched junction bases: 5. There are 15 residues in the CDR3. Germline values: CDR1 SGHTA, CDR2 FQGNSA. CDR3 residues: CASSTSGSGSDTQYF. CDR3 nucleotides: TGTGCCAGCAGCACTAGCGGGAGTGGGTCAGATACGCAGTATTTT.

CDR3 region: CARIPSGSPKGEQYF. As DNA, the CDR3 is TGTGCCCGGATACCCTCGGGAAGCCCCAAGGGCGAGCAGTACTTC. The chain carries TRBV30 and TRBJ2-7, with D possibly matching TRBD2 (5 bases). Deletions cut 8 bases from V and 6 bases from J, with 26 bases between. Germline V gene sequence: CDR1 GTSNPN, CDR2 SVGIG (reference sequence). The CDR3 has 15 residues.

The chain joins TRBV7-8 to TRBJ1-2, with 8 nucleotides matching TRBD1. Germline lookup yields CDR1 SGHVS and CDR2 FQNEAQ. The CDR3 is made up of 15 amino acids. With 5 bases clipped from V and 0 bases from J, the junction kept 5 bases outside the gene matches. This CDR3 is CASSHPTGANYGYTF. CDR3 nucleotides: TGTGCCAGCAGCCACCCGACAGGGGCTAACTATGGCTACACCTTC. Filled out from reference TRBV7-8 and TRBJ1-2, the complete variable domain reads GAGVSQSPRYKVAKRGQDVALRCDPISGHVSLFWYQQALGQGPEFLTYFQNEAQLDKSGLPSDRFFAERPEGSVSTLKIQRTQQEDSAVYLCASSHPTGANYGYTFGSGTRLTVV.

This chain uses TRBV9 with TRBJ1-6; TRBD1 matches 8 bases. V lost 3 bases and J lost 5; bases outside the gene matches: 4. CDR3 length equals 15 residues. In germline, CDR1 is SGDLS, CDR2 YYNGEE. The CDR3 DNA reads as TGTGCCAGCAGCGGAGGACAGGGTAATAATTCACCCCTCCACTTT. Its translation is CASSGGQGNNSPLHF.

This clone was seen only a few times. The chain carries TRBV7-8 and TRBJ2-1; 12 bases map to TRBD2. Germline-derived CDR1 and CDR2 are SGHVS and FQNEAQ. Germline trimming cut 5 bases from V and 7 bases from J; bases unmatched to any gene: 6. The CDR3 has 15 residues. The CDR3 DNA is TGTGCCAGCAGCGTGCAACTAGCGGGAGGTAATGAGCAGTTCTTC. Its protein product is CASSVQLAGGNEQFF.

This sequence joins TRBV30 and TRBJ1-1; TRBD1 is a possible D gene (6 bases). Germline CDR1 reads GTSNPN; CDR2 reads SVGIG (reference sequence). This CDR3 has 14 amino acids. Trimming took 3 bases from V and 4 from J, leaving 15 bases between them. CDR3: CAWRPKGGSTEAFF. The DNA of the CDR3 is TGTGCCTGGAGACCAAAGGGGGGGAGCACTGAAGCTTTCTTT.

The chain employs TRBV28 and TRBJ1-2, with D perhaps TRBD1 (6 bases). Trimming took 5 bases from V and 5 from J, leaving 12 bases between them. CDR1 and CDR2 (germline): MDHEN, SYDVKM. The CDR3 is 13 amino acids. In DNA, the CDR3 is TGTGCCAGCAGTCCACCCCAGGGGTATGGCTACACCTTC. Protein: CASSPPQGYGYTF.

This clone was recorded a few times. The rearrangement uses TRBV19 and TRBJ2-5; TRBD1 matches at 12 bases. Trimming removed 5 bases from V and 4 bases from J; junction bases left unmatched: 5. CDR3 length: 15 amino acids. CDR1 is LNHDA and CDR2 is SQIVND in the germline V gene (reference sequence). This CDR3 is CASSPGTGGRETQYF. CDR3 DNA sequence: TGTGCCAGTAGTCCGGGGACAGGGGGCAGAGAGACCCAGTACTTC.

This chain uses TRBV6-1 with TRBJ2-7, with TRBD2 matching 11 bases. The germline CDR1 and CDR2 sequences are MNHNS and SASEGT. This CDR3 comprises 17 residues. After removal of 4 bases from V and 4 bases from J, the junction contained 12 bases not matched to a gene. The CDR3 DNA follows: TGTGCCAGCAGTGGAGGGAAGACTAGCGGGACTAGGTACGAGCAGTACTTC. Its protein product is CASSGGKTSGTRYEQYF.

This chain uses TRBV2 with TRBJ2-5, with D perhaps TRBD2 (6 bases). Trimming took 7 bases from V and 7 from J, leaving 28 bases between them. The CDR3 is made up of 17 amino acids. Germline V CDR1 and CDR2: SNHLY, FYNNEI. The CDR3 DNA reads TGTGCCAGCATGGCCCCCACGCGGGTCGGGGGAAAGTCGACCCAGTACTTC. It yields the protein CASMAPTRVGGKSTQYF.

In this sample, this clone turned up a few times. The chain joins TRBV2 to TRBJ1-3; the D is unclear. The germline gives CDR1 SNHLY, CDR2 FYNNEI. The CDR3 loop spans 15 amino acids. Between the trimmed V and J ends, which lost 2 bases and 1 base, there was a span of 9 bases. The CDR3 nucleotides read TGTGCCAGCAGTGAACAGCCGCCTTCTGGAAACACCATATATTTT. Amino acid sequence: CASSEQPPSGNTIYF.

The rearrangement links TRBV2 to TRBJ2-1, with TRBD2 as a possible D gene (6 bases). The CDR3 covers 13 residues. Germline-derived CDR1 and CDR2 are SNHLY and FYNNEI. Trimming removed 4 bases from V and 4 bases from J, with 8 bases in between. CDR3: CASSAGLYNEQFF. The CDR3 bases are TGTGCCAGCAGTGCGGGACTTTACAATGAGCAGTTCTTC. Complete variable domain (other parts from reference TRBV2 and TRBJ2-1): EPEVTQTPSHQVTQMGQEVILRCVPISNHLYFYWYRQILGQKVEFLVSFYNNEISEKSEIFDDQFSVERPDGSNFTLKIRSTKLEDSAMYFCASSAGLYNEQFFGPGTRLTVL.

This chain uses TRBV5-1 with TRBJ2-1; 11 bases are shared with TRBD2. The CDR3 consists of 15 residues. V shed 4 bases, J shed 6 bases, and the junction held 6 bases outside the gene matches. From germline, CDR1 is SGHRS and CDR2 YFSETQ. Here the CDR3 reads CASSPNSGRANEQFF. CDR3 bases: TGCGCCAGCAGCCCAAATAGCGGGAGGGCCAATGAGCAGTTCTTC.

This rearrangement joins TRBV7-9 to TRBJ1-1; D gene ambiguous. From germline, CDR1 is SEHNR and CDR2 FQNEAQ (reference sequence). Between the trimmed V and J ends, which lost 5 bases and 6 bases, there was a span of 10 bases. This CDR3 region has 12 residues. The CDR3 DNA reads as TGTGCCAGCAGCCCCGGGCAGGCTGAAGCTTTCTTT. Protein sequence: CASSPGQAEAFF.

The chain's CDR3 is CASSLTLGGGGHF. The DNA of the CDR3 is TGTGCCAGCAGTTTAACGCTAGGGGGGGGAGGGCATTTT. The rearrangement uses TRBV28 and TRBJ1-5; D perhaps matches TRBD1 (6 bases). Germline CDR1 is MDHEN and CDR2 is SYDVKM. Trimming took 2 bases from V and 15 from J, leaving 17 bases between them. The CDR3 is 13 residues long.

The genes are TRBV28 and TRBJ2-1; 8 positions agree with TRBD2. CDR1 is MDHEN, CDR2 SYDVKM, per germline. The ends lost 7 bases at V and 6 bases at J; junction bases unmatched: 8. CDR3 length: 14 amino acids. In nucleotides, the CDR3 is TGTGCCAGCATTAACGGGGGGGCGGGCAATGAGCAGTTCTTC. This sequence encodes CASINGGAGNEQFF.

With respect to this clone: Other DNA sequences in this specimen translate into the identical CDR3. The CDR3 DNA is TGCGCCAGCAGCTTGGCTGGGACAGGGCAAGAGACCCAGTACTTC. This codes for CASSLAGTGQETQYF. The chain links TRBV5-1 to TRBJ2-5; 9 bases are a match to TRBD1. This CDR3 is built from 15 residues. Unmatched junction bases numbered 2, after V lost 0 bases and J lost 2 bases. Looked up from germline, CDR1 is SGHRS and CDR2 is YFSETQ.

V is TRBV5-8 and J is TRBJ2-7; D is undetermined. The germline V and J ends were trimmed by 10 bases and 0 bases, with 14 bases remaining between them. Germline CDR1 SGHTS, CDR2 YDEGEE. The CDR3 totals 13 residues. CDR3 region: CASARTVSYEQYF. DNA of the CDR3: TGTGCCTCCGCGAGGACCGTCTCCTACGAGCAGTACTTC.